Presented here are 23 T cell receptor beta chains from one specimen sequenced in a study of patients and donors after allogeneic stem cell transplantation (dated by TCRdb to 2019 to 2021). Receptor amplification or capture employed RT-PCR. Sequencing was performed on a NextSeq 550. TCRdb trimmed public reads at Q25 via fastp, called clones via MiXCR and kept in-frame beta chains. Rows matching on CDR3 protein sequence are summarized as one entry with the most common DNA and genes. Here the sample has hundreds of thousands of distinct CDR3 sequences; more than 15% occur a single time. The ten most abundant clones make up 6% to 8% of the sample. Sequencing was carried out using blood, either unsorted or a sorted T cell fraction (not recorded which). Receptors originate from a human donor who was either an allogeneic HSCT recipient or a stem cell or donor lymphocyte infusion donor (not recorded which). It is not recorded whose cells these are; they may come from a transplant donor.

This clonotype has more than one count but fewer than ten. The chain employs TRBV18 and TRBJ1-1; D ambiguous. V was pared by 1 base and J by 1 base, with 16 bases between. CDR3 length: 17 residues. Germline lookup yields CDR1 KGHSH and CDR2 LQKENI. DNA of the CDR3: TGTGCCAGCTCACCACTACCTAAGATCCCTAAGAACACTGAAGCTTTCTTT. Translation: CASSPLPKIPKNTEAFF.

The CDR3 here is CASSSQGSYNSPLHF. CDR3 in DNA: TGTGCCAGCAGCTCCCAAGGGTCCTATAATTCACCCCTCCACTTT. J is TRBJ1-6 and V is TRBV11-2; no clear D. The germline V and J ends were trimmed by 4 bases and 1 base, with 8 bases remaining between them. Germline V CDR1 and CDR2: SGHAT, FQNNGV. The CDR3 is 15 amino acids.

This clonotype was observed a handful of times. An end of the junction differs from the germline gene, which may be a read error. This chain joins TRBV7-2 and TRBJ1-1; unclear D gene. The CDR3 has 8 amino acids. Germline CDR1 is SGHTA and CDR2 is FQGNSA. CDR3 region: CASSLAKF. For the CDR3, the DNA is TGTGCCAGCAGCTTAGCCAAGTTT.

This sequence joins TRBV6-2 or TRBV6-3 and TRBJ2-6; TRBD1 aligns across 8 bases. This CDR3 is 19 amino acids long. After removal of 8 bases from V and 2 bases from J, the junction contained 17 bases not matched to a gene. Germline values: CDR1 MNHEY, CDR2 SVGEGT. The DNA of the CDR3 is TGTGCCAGCGGCCGCCCTCCCCCAGGGGGCAAAACTGGGGCCAACGTCCTGACTTTC. Its translation is CASGRPPPGGKTGANVLTF.

The chain joins TRBV20-1 to TRBJ1-6; tentatively, D is TRBD1 (5 bases). Trimming cost V 5 bases and J 6 bases, with 14 bases left between them. CDR1 and CDR2 from the germline V gene are DFQATT and SNEGSKA (reference sequence). This CDR3 spans 14 amino acids. The CDR3 reads CSAHATGANSPLHF. The CDR3 DNA is TGCAGTGCTCACGCCACCGGGGCTAATTCACCCCTCCACTTT.

The V gene is TRBV3-1, the J gene TRBJ2-5; tentative D call: TRBD2 (7 bases). Trimming left V 4 bases short and J 3 bases short, with 24 bases between. This CDR3 has 18 residues. CDR1 is LGHDT, CDR2 YNNKEL, per germline (reference sequence). Here the CDR3 reads CASSPRGGRGLLKETQYF. The CDR3 bases are TGTGCCAGCAGCCCCCGTGGGGGGCGGGGGCTACTTAAAGAGACCCAGTACTTC.

Ten or more counts support this clonotype. The chain links TRBV12-3 or TRBV12-4 to TRBJ2-3, with D perhaps matching TRBD1 (6 bases). Trimming cost V 6 bases and J 6 bases, with 13 bases left between them. The CDR3 loop spans 13 amino acids. In nucleotides, the CDR3 is TGTGCCAGCAGGGCAGGGGAATGCGATACGCAGTATTTT. Translated, it gives CASRAGECDTQYF.

This clonotype was detected ten times or more. The genes are TRBV5-1 and TRBJ1-2, with 7 bases fitting TRBD1. Losses at the gene ends were 0 bases for V and 7 bases for J; bases not matched to a gene: 0. CDR3 size: 12 residues. Per germline, CDR1 SGHRS and CDR2 YFSETQ. CDR3 sequence: CASSLGQGGYTF. Written as DNA, the CDR3 is TGCGCCAGCAGCTTGGGACAGGGTGGCTACACCTTC. The variable domain in full, completed from reference TRBV5-1 and TRBJ1-2, reads KAGVTQTPRYLIKTRGQQVTLSCSPISGHRSVSWYQQTPGQGLQFLFEYFSETQRNKGNFPGRFSGRQFSNSRSEMNVSTLELGDSALYLCASSLGQGGYTFGSGTRLTVV.

There are a few counts of this clonotype. The chain has TRBV27 and TRBJ2-7; TRBD1 matches 7 bases. Trimming at V came to 8 bases and at J to 3 bases, leaving 13 bases not matched to a gene. The CDR3 sequence is 15 residues long. Germline V gene sequence: CDR1 MNHEY, CDR2 SMNVEV (reference sequence). The CDR3 spells CASAKGGAGIYEQYF. In DNA form, the CDR3 reads TGTGCCAGCGCAAAAGGGGGCGCCGGAATCTACGAGCAGTACTTC.

The chain has TRBV24-1 and TRBJ2-2, with D perhaps TRBD1 (6 bases). Per the germline V gene, CDR1 is KGHDR and CDR2 is SFDVKD. The CDR3 spans 16 residues. Trimming removed 3 bases from V and 6 bases from J, with 16 bases in between. The CDR3 spells CATSDKTDRRAGELFF. The CDR3 DNA reads as TGTGCCACCAGTGATAAAACCGACAGGAGAGCCGGGGAGCTGTTTTTT.

Only a few counts were recorded for this clonotype. V is TRBV15 and J is TRBJ2-7, with D hard to call. Trimming stripped 7 bases from V and 2 bases from J, with 18 bases between. The CDR3 is 15 residues long. Germline values: CDR1 LNHNV, CDR2 YYDKDF (reference sequence). DNA for the CDR3: TGTGCCACCAACAAGAGGCTCCGGGTCCCCTACGAGCAGTACTTC. Its translation: CATNKRLRVPYEQYF.

This clonotype was counted ten times or more. The gene calls are TRBV12-3 or TRBV12-4 and TRBJ1-1, with D possibly TRBD1 on 6 matching bases. The CDR3 has 12 residues. Trimming shortened V by 1 base and J by 11 bases, and 11 bases separated the two germline ends. CDR3 coding DNA: TGTGCCAGCAGTTTAGATGAGGGGGAGGCTTTCTTT. It encodes CASSLDEGEAFF.

CDR3 nucleotide sequence: TGTGCCAGCAGTCTACAGGGTAGCAGCACAGATACGCAGTATTTT. This encodes CASSLQGSSTDTQYF. The chain recombines TRBV12-3 or TRBV12-4 with TRBJ2-3, with D maybe TRBD1 (6 bases). Trimming took off 5 bases at V and 0 bases at J, with 12 bases between the two ends. The CDR3 is made up of 15 amino acids.

This clonotype was counted at least ten times. The rearrangement uses TRBV5-1 and TRBJ1-1; D ambiguous. With 0 bases removed from V and 7 bases from J, the gap between germline ends came to 10 bases. This CDR3 contains 13 residues. Germline CDR1 reads SGHRS; CDR2 reads YFSETQ. In DNA form, the CDR3 reads TGCGCCAGCAGCTTGGGAGGGTTGGATGAAGCTTTCTTT. Protein sequence: CASSLGGLDEAFF.

There are a few counts of this clonotype. The rearrangement links TRBV6-1 to TRBJ2-2, with D tentatively TRBD1 or TRBD2 (5 bases each). Trimming took 4 bases from V and 4 from J, leaving 16 bases between them. The CDR3 is made up of 16 amino acids. Germline-derived CDR1 and CDR2 are MNHNS and SASEGT. CDR3 in DNA: TGTGCCAGCAGTGCGCTTCCGGGACCATTCACCGGGGAGCTGTTTTTT. Amino acids: CASSALPGPFTGELFF.

The gene calls are TRBV18 and TRBJ1-5; D is uncertain. CDR3 length: 13 residues. CDR1 is KGHSH and CDR2 is LQKENI in the germline V gene. V was pared by 3 bases and J by 5 bases, with 8 bases between. The CDR3 loop reads CASSPGRYQPQHF. The DNA of the CDR3 is TGTGCCAGCTCACCCGGGAGATATCAGCCCCAGCATTTT.

This clonotype was seen a few times. The rearrangement uses TRBV11-2 and TRBJ2-3; TRBD2 matches at 11 bases. Trimming cost V 5 bases and J 4 bases; bases outside gene matches: 5. CDR1 and CDR2 (germline): SGHAT, FQNNGV. CDR3 length: 15 residues. CDR3 coding DNA: TGTGCCAGCAGCAAAGTTAGCGGGAGGGCAGATACGCAGTATTTT. It encodes CASSKVSGRADTQYF.

This clonotype occurred a few times. This chain uses TRBV3-1 with TRBJ2-3; D is unresolved. The CDR3 covers 18 residues. V shed 0 bases and J shed 0 bases, with 16 bases lying between them. The germline V gene encodes CDR1 LGHDT and CDR2 YNNKEL (reference sequence). CDR3 residues: CASSQDLTSFSSTDTQYF. The CDR3 DNA is TGTGCCAGCAGCCAAGATCTTACCTCATTCTCTAGCACAGATACGCAGTATTTT.

The sample holds many counts of this clonotype. The gene calls are TRBV12-3 or TRBV12-4 and TRBJ2-7; 10 positions match TRBD1. The trim removed 6 bases at V and 4 bases at J, leaving 6 bases unmatched. This CDR3 is 14 amino acids long. The CDR3 region has the DNA TGTGCCAGCAGCTTGTGGACAGGGGGGTACGAGCAGTACTTC. Encoded protein: CASSLWTGGYEQYF.

This clonotype was counted between two and nine times. The rearrangement uses TRBV6-1 and TRBJ2-7, with D tentatively TRBD1 (5 bases). V was cut by 6 bases and J by 0 bases, with 12 bases left in between. This CDR3 is built from 14 residues. Per the germline V gene, CDR1 is MNHNS and CDR2 is SASEGT. The CDR3 DNA reads as TGTGCCAGCAGCAGGACAAGGGTCTCCTACGAGCAGTACTTC. Protein sequence: CASSRTRVSYEQYF.

This chain connects TRBV6-5 to TRBJ2-7; D is perhaps TRBD1 (6 bases). Germline V gene sequence: CDR1 MNHEY, CDR2 SVGAGI. The CDR3 is 15 residues long. V was trimmed by 3 bases and J by 4 bases, leaving 16 bases between them. The CDR3 loop reads CASSYPGTPPYEQYF. The CDR3 DNA follows: TGTGCCAGCAGTTATCCCGGGACACCCCCTTACGAGCAGTACTTC.

This clonotype was recorded many times. The chain carries TRBV2 and TRBJ1-5, with a tentative D call TRBD1 (5 bases). The CDR3 is 14 residues long. The germline V and J ends were trimmed by 6 bases and 0 bases, with 9 bases remaining between them. Germline loops: CDR1 SNHLY, CDR2 FYNNEI. CDR3 protein: CASRRDVSNQPQHF. CDR3 DNA: TGTGCCAGCAGAAGGGACGTTAGCAATCAGCCCCAGCATTTT. The full variable domain, with the rest looked up from reference TRBV2 and TRBJ1-5, is EPEVTQTPSHQVTQMGQEVILRCVPISNHLYFYWYRQILGQKVEFLVSFYNNEISEKSEIFDDQFSVERPDGSNFTLKIRSTKLEDSAMYFCASRRDVSNQPQHFGDGTRLSIL.

The rearrangement joins TRBV7-9 to TRBJ1-2, with TRBD1 matching over 8 bases. After removal of 5 bases from V and 1 base from J, the junction contained 9 bases not matched to a gene. Germline CDR1 SEHNR, CDR2 FQNEAQ (reference sequence). The CDR3 loop spans 16 amino acids. CDR3 residues: CASSRTGGGGNYGYTF. CDR3 in DNA: TGTGCCAGCAGCCGTACAGGGGGAGGCGGTAACTATGGCTACACCTTC.